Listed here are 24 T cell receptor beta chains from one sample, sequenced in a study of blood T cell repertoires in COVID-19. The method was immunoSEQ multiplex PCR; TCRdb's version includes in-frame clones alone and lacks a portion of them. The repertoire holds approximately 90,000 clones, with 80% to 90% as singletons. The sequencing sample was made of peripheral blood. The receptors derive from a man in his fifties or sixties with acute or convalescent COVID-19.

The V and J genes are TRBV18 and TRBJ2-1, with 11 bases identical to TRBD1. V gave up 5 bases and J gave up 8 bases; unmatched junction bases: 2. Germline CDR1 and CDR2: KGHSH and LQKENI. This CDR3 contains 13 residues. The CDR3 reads CASSRDRGDEQFF. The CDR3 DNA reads TGTGCCAGCTCAAGGGACAGGGGGGATGAGCAGTTCTTC.

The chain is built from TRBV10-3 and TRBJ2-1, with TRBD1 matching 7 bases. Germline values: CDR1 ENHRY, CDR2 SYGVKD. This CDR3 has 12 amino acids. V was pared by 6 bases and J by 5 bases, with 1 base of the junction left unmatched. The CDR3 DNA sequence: TGTGCCATCAGGGGGACAGACAATGAGCAGTTCTTC. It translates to CAIRGTDNEQFF.

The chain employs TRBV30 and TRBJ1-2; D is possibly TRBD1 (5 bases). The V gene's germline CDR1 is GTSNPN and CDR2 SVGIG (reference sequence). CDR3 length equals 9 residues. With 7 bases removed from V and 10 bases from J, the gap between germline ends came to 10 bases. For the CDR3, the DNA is TGTGCCTTGGGGGGGGTCTACACCTTC. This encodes CALGGVYTF. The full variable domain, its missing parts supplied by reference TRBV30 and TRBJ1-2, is SQTIHQWPATLVQPVGSPLSLECTVEGTSNPNLYWYRQAAGRGLQLLFYSVGIGQISSEVPQNLSASRPQDRQFILSSKKLLLSDSGFYLCALGGVYTFGSGTRLTVV.

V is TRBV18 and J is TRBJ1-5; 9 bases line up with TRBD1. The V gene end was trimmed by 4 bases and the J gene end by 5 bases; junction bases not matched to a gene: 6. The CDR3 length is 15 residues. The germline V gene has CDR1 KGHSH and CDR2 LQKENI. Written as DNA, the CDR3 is TGTGCCAGCTCACGAGCCCGGACAGGGGATCAGCCCCAGCATTTT. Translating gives CASSRARTGDQPQHF.

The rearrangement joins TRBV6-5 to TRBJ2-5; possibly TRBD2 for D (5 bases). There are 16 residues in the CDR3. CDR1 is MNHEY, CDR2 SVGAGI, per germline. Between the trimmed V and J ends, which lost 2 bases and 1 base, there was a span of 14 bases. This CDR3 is CASSYNPTGVQETQYF. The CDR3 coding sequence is TGTGCCAGCAGTTACAATCCAACCGGGGTCCAAGAGACCCAGTACTTC.

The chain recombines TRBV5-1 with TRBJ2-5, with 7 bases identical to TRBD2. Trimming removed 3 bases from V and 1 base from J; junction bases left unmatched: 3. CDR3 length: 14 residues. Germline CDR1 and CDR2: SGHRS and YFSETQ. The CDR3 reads CASSYGTTQETQYF. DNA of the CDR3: TGCGCCAGCAGCTACGGGACTACCCAAGAGACCCAGTACTTC.

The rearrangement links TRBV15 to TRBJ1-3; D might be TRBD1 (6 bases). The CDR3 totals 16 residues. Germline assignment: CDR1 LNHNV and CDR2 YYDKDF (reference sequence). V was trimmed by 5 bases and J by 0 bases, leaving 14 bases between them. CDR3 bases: TGTGCCACCAGCGCCGTGGGACACATCTCTGGAAACACCATATATTTT. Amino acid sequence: CATSAVGHISGNTIYF.

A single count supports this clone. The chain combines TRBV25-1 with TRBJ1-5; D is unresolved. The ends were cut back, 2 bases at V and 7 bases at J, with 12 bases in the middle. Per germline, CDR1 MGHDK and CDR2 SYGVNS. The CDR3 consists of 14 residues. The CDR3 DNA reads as TGTGCCAGCAGTGAAGGCACATCCCAACAGCCCCAGCATTTT. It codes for CASSEGTSQQPQHF.

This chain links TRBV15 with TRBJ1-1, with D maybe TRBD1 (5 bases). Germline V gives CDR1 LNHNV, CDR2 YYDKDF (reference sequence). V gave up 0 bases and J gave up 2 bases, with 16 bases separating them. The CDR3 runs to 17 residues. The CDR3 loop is CATSRDLVGGSNTEAFF. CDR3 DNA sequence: TGTGCCACCAGCAGAGATCTTGTTGGGGGGAGTAACACTGAAGCTTTCTTT.

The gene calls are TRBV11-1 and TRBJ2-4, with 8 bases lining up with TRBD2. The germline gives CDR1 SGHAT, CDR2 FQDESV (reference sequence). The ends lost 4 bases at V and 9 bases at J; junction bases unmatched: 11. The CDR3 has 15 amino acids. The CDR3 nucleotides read TGTGCCAGCAGCTCGGCCGGGGGGGGAGACATCATTCAGTACTTC. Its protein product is CASSSAGGGDIIQYF.

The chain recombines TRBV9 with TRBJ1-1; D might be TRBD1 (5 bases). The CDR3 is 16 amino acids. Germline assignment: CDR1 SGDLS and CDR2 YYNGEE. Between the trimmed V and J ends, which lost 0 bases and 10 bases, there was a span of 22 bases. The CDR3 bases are TGTGCCAGCAGCGTAGTAGGGACTTTTTTCTCCCAAAGAGCTTTCTTT. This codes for CASSVVGTFFSQRAFF.

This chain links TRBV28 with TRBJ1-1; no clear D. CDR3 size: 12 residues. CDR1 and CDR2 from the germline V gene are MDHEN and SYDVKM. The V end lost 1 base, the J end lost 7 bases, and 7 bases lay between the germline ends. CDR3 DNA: TGTGCCAGCAGTTTATACCTAAGTGAAGCTTTCTTT. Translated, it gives CASSLYLSEAFF.

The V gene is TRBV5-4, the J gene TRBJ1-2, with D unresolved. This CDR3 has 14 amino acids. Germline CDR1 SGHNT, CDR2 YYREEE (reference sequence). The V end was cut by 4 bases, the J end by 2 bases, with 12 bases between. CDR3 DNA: TGTGCCAGCAGCGCCCGAGGGCGGAACTATGGCTACACCTTC. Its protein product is CASSARGRNYGYTF.

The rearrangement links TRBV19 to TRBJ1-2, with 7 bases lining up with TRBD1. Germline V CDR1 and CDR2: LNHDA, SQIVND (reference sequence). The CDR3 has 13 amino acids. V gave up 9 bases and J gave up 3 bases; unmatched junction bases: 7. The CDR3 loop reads CASEDDRDYGYTF. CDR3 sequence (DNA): TGTGCCAGCGAAGACGACAGGGACTATGGCTACACCTTC.

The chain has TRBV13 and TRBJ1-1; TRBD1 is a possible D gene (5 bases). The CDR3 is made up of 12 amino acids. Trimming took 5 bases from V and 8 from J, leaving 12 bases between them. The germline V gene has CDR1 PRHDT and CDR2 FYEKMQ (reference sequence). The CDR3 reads CASSRRQQEAFF. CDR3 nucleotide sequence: TGTGCCAGCAGCAGGCGACAGCAGGAAGCTTTCTTT.

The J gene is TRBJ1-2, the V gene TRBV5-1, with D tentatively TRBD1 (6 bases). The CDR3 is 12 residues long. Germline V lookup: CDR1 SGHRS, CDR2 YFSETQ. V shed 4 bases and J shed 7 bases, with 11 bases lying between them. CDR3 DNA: TGCGCCAGCAGCGCCCAGGGGATTGGCTACACCTTC. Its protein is CASSAQGIGYTF.

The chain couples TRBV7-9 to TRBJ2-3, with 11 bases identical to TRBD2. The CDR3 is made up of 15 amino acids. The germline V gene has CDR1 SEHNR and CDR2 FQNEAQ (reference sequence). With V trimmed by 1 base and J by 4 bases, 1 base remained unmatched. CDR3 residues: CASSLVAGGADTQYF. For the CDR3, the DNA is TGTGCCAGCAGCTTAGTAGCGGGGGGGGCAGATACGCAGTATTTT.

In DNA form, the CDR3 reads TGTGCCAGCAGCCTCCGGGACAGAAACACTGAAGCTTTCTTT. Protein: CASSLRDRNTEAFF. The V call is TRBV5-4, the J call TRBJ1-1, with 7 bases fitting TRBD1. CDR1 and CDR2 from the germline V gene are SGHNT and YYREEE (reference sequence). J was trimmed by 2 bases and V by 4 bases; bases with no gene match: 5. The CDR3 totals 14 residues.

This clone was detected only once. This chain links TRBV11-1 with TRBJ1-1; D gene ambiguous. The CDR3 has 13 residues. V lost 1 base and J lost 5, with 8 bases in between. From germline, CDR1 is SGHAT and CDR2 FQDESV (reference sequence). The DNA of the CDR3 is TGTGCCAGCAGCTTAGGTGTGCGGACTGAAGCTTTCTTT. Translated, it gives CASSLGVRTEAFF. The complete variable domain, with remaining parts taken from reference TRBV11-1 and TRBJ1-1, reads EAEVAQSPRYKITEKSQAVAFWCDPISGHATLYWYRQILGQGPELLVQFQDESVVDDSQLPKDRFSAERLKGVDSTLKIQPAELGDSAMYLCASSLGVRTEAFFGQGTRLTVV.

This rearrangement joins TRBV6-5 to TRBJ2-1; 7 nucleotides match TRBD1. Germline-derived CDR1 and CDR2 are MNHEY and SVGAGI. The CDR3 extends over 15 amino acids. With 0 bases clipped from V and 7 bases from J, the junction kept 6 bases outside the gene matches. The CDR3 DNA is TGTGCCAGCAGTTACTCACGGGCAGGGGGTAATGAGCAGTTCTTC. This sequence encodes CASSYSRAGGNEQFF.

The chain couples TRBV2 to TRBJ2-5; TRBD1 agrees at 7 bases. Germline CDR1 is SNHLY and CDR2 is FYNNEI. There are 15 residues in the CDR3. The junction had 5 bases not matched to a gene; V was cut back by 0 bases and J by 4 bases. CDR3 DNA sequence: TGTGCCAGCAGTGAAGCGGGACAGATCTTAGAGACCCAGTACTTC. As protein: CASSEAGQILETQYF.

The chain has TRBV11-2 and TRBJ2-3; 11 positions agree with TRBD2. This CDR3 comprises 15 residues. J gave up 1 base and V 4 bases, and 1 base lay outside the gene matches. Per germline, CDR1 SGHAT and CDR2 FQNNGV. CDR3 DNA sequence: TGTGCCAGCAGCTCGGGACTAGCGGGCACAGATACGCAGTATTTT. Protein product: CASSSGLAGTDTQYF.

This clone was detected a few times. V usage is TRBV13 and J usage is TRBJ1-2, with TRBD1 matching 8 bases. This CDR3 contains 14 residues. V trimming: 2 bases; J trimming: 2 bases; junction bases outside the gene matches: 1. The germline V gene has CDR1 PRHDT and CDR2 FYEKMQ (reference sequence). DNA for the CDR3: TGTGCCAGCAGCTTACGGGACAGGAACTATGGCTACACCTTC. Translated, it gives CASSLRDRNYGYTF.

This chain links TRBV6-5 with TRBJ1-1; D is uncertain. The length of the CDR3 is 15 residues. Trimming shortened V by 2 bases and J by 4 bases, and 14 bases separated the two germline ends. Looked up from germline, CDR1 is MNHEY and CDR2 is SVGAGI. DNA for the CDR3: TGTGCCAGCAGTTACCTGGAGGGTTCGACCACTGAAGCTTTCTTT. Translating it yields CASSYLEGSTTEAFF.